The 16 T cell receptor beta chains below were found in one sample sequenced in a study of T cells expressing NK-cell markers. For each CDR3 protein, TCRdb gives one entry from its re-call of the 5' RACE reads, without DNA. This sample contains about 370,000 distinct CDR3 sequences. Sequenced material: blood T cells: a sorted CD56 or NKG2C T cell subset, CD4+ or CD8+ T cells, or bulk PBMC T cells (not recorded which). The receptor set was obtained from a woman in her fifties or sixties in good health.

The chain couples TRBV29-1 to TRBJ2-3; TCRdb indicates TRBD2, and absent DNA this call remains unverified. This CDR3 spans 15 amino acids. Germline CDR1 and CDR2: SQVTM and ANQGSEA. This CDR3 is CSVEKAGVGTDTQYF.

The chain links TRBV20-1 to TRBJ2-5; the D call of TRBD2 rests on TCRdb alone, since no DNA is present to check it. Germline-derived CDR1 and CDR2 are DFQATT and SNEGSKA (reference sequence). The CDR3 spans 15 residues. The CDR3 loop reads CSARTSAPGVETQYF.

The chain has TRBV20-1 and TRBJ1-1; TCRdb gives TRBD1 as the D gene, but with no DNA this cannot be confirmed. The CDR3 covers 15 residues. Germline assignment: CDR1 DFQATT and CDR2 SNEGSKA (reference sequence). The CDR3 sequence: CSGTPPGIMNTEAFF.

This sequence joins TRBV7-7 and TRBJ2-2; TCRdb's D gene call, TRBD2, goes unchecked for lack of DNA. This CDR3 has 15 residues. CDR1 is SSHAT and CDR2 is FNYEAQ in the germline V gene (reference sequence). CDR3 sequence reads: CASSPTGGRTGELFF.

The CDR3 sequence is CASSLRMAGSPLHF. The chain links TRBV12-3 or TRBV12-4 to TRBJ1-6. The CDR3 covers 14 residues.

The CDR3 here is CASSLGAGGRQETQYF. The chain has TRBV13 and TRBJ2-5; TCRdb proposes TRBD2, but this gene call is untestable without DNA. This CDR3 is built from 16 residues. CDR1 is PRHDT and CDR2 is FYEKMQ in the germline V gene (reference sequence).

The chain joins TRBV11-2 to TRBJ2-1; TCRdb calls TRBD1, which cannot be checked without DNA. This CDR3 contains 17 residues. Per the germline V gene, CDR1 is SGHAT and CDR2 is FQNNGV. CDR3 sequence: CASSLDQWGHSYNEQFF.

This chain links TRBV6-1 with TRBJ2-3; lacking DNA, the TRBD2 call made by TCRdb goes unchecked. CDR3 length: 17 amino acids. CDR1 is MNHNS, CDR2 SASEGT, per germline. CDR3 residues: CASSEAPRAGAANTQYF.

This sequence joins TRBV20-1 and TRBJ2-6; TCRdb reports TRBD2, a call that lacks DNA to check it against. CDR1 is DFQATT, CDR2 SNEGSKA, per germline (reference sequence). This CDR3 contains 16 residues. CDR3 sequence reads: CSAPALAGSRANVLTF.

The chain couples TRBV5-1 to TRBJ2-7; there is no DNA to check the TCRdb D call of TRBD2. Per germline, CDR1 SGHRS and CDR2 YFSETQ. CDR3 length equals 21 residues. CDR3 protein: CASRGADVTSGRAVSTYEQYF.

The genes are TRBV25-1 and TRBJ2-7; TCRdb proposes TRBD1, but this gene call is untestable without DNA. This CDR3 comprises 13 residues. In germline, CDR1 is MGHDK, CDR2 SYGVNS. Here the CDR3 reads CASTAQGVHEQYF.

This chain joins TRBV24-1 and TRBJ2-5; TCRdb picks TRBD1, but there is no DNA to check that call. This CDR3 comprises 14 residues. The germline V gene has CDR1 KGHDR and CDR2 SFDVKD. Here the CDR3 reads CATSDPGQGQTQYF.

The chain combines TRBV24-1 with TRBJ2-7. The length of the CDR3 is 13 residues. Germline V gene sequence: CDR1 KGHDR, CDR2 SFDVKD. This CDR3 reads CATGEEMTYEQYF.

This chain uses TRBV14 with TRBJ2-6; the TRBD2 assignment by TCRdb is unverifiable without DNA. Per germline, CDR1 SGHDN and CDR2 FVKESK. The CDR3 contains 17 residues. The CDR3 here is CASGLRGGTPGANVLTF. Using reference TRBV14 and TRBJ2-6 for the parts outside the CDR3, the full variable domain is EAGVTQFPSHSVIEKGQTVTLRCDPISGHDNLYWYRRVMGKEIKFLLHFVKESKQDESGMPNNRFLAERTGGTYSTLKVQPAELEDSGVYFCASGLRGGTPGANVLTFGAGSRLTVL.

The chain recombines TRBV12-3 or TRBV12-4 with TRBJ2-1; as DNA is missing, the TRBD2 call by TCRdb cannot be tested. The CDR3 runs 17 residues. CDR3 sequence reads: CASSLAPGLEPYNEQFF.

The V gene is TRBV29-1, the J gene TRBJ1-5; checking the TCRdb D call of TRBD1 is not possible without DNA. This CDR3 is 14 amino acids long. The germline V gene encodes CDR1 SQVTM and CDR2 ANQGSEA. This CDR3 is CSVRTGGLIQPQHF.